A single sample gave rise to the 7 T cell receptor beta chains below, sequenced in a study of a mutant IDH1 vaccine in newly diagnosed glioma. Profiled with immunoSEQ multiplex PCR; TCRdb holds only in-frame clones, not every one. The table records about 38,000 clones, around 80% of them present only once. Indicated time point: baseline, week 1 (first vaccination visit). Specified treatment: pre-vaccination baseline after standard-of-care therapy. Sequences were derived from PBMCs, sampled from a glioma patient treated with radiotherapy, temozolomide or both. All receptors derive from a man aged 40-49 years with glioma. Some clones in this sample may be carry-over from other donors' samples.

Within the sample, this clone is medium-sized. V usage is TRBV6-1 and J usage is TRBJ1-6, with D unresolved. Deletions cut 3 bases from V and 5 bases from J, with 11 bases between. The CDR3 length is 15 residues. Germline V CDR1 and CDR2: MNHNS, SASEGT. The CDR3 reads CASSDQWVNNSPLHF. CDR3 bases: TGTGCCAGCAGTGACCAGTGGGTCAATAATTCACCCCTCCACTTT.

This clone was found once. The chain recombines TRBV7-9 with TRBJ2-7; no clear D. The CDR3 runs 12 residues. The germline V gene encodes CDR1 SEHNR and CDR2 FQNEAQ (reference sequence). Trimming pared 3 bases from V and 5 bases from J, leaving 8 bases between. The CDR3 DNA is TGTGCCAGCAGCTTCAAAGCAAACGAGCAGTACTTC. Translation gives CASSFKANEQYF.

The chain recombines TRBV5-5 with TRBJ2-6; 11 bases match TRBD1. CDR1 SGHKS and CDR2 YYEKEE come from the germline V gene (reference sequence). Trimming took 3 bases from V and 3 from J; bases not matched to a gene: 5. The CDR3 sequence is 17 residues long. Here the CDR3 reads CASSSGQGAYGANVLTF. CDR3 nucleotide sequence: TGTGCCAGCAGCTCAGGACAGGGGGCGTATGGGGCCAACGTCCTGACTTTC.

The chain is built from TRBV27 and TRBJ1-5; 7 bases map to TRBD1. Germline CDR1 MNHEY, CDR2 SMNVEV (reference sequence). With 1 base clipped from V and 7 bases from J, the junction kept 4 bases outside the gene matches. The CDR3 sequence is 14 residues long. The CDR3 loop is CASSLWTGSQPQHF. CDR3 in DNA: TGTGCCAGCAGTTTATGGACAGGCTCACAGCCCCAGCATTTT.

The V and J genes are TRBV5-4 and TRBJ2-2, with D perhaps TRBD2 (7 bases). The V end lost 4 bases, the J end lost 4 bases, and 23 bases lay between the germline ends. CDR3 length: 18 amino acids. The germline V gene encodes CDR1 SGHNT and CDR2 YYREEE (reference sequence). CDR3 nucleotide sequence: TGTGCCAGCAGCCGTATTATAAAGGGGGGGGCGGGCACCGGGGAGCTGTTTTTT. It yields the protein CASSRIIKGGAGTGELFF.

The rearrangement joins TRBV13 to TRBJ2-3; 10 bases match TRBD2. The germline V gene encodes CDR1 PRHDT and CDR2 FYEKMQ (reference sequence). The CDR3 runs 15 residues. Trimming removed 2 bases from V and 6 bases from J; junction bases left unmatched: 5. The CDR3 loop reads CASSLQRGGADTQYF. DNA for the CDR3: TGTGCCAGCAGCTTACAGCGGGGGGGAGCCGATACGCAGTATTTT.

This chain uses TRBV4-1 with TRBJ2-6; D uncertain. The CDR3 runs to 15 residues. Germline V gene sequence: CDR1 MGHRA, CDR2 YSYEKL. With 6 bases removed from V and 0 bases from J, the gap between germline ends came to 9 bases. This CDR3 reads CASRPVVSGANVLTF. CDR3 DNA sequence: TGCGCCAGCAGACCCGTAGTCTCTGGGGCCAACGTCCTGACTTTC.